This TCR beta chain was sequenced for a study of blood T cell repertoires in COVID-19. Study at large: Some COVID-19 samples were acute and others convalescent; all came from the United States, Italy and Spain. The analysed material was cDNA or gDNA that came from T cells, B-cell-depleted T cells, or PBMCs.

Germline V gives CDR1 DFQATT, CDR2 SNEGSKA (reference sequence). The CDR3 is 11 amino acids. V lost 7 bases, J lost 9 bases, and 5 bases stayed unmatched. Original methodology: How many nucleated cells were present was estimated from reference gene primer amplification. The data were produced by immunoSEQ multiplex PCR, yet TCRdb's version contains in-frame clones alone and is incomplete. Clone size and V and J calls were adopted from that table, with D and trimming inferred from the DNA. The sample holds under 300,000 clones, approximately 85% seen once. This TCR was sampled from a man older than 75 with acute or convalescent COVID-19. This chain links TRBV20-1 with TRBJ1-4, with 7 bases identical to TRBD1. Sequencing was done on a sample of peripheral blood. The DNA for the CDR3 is TGCAGTGTGCAGGGGGGTCAAAAACTGTTTTTT. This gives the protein CSVQGGQKLFF.